The subject of this entry is one T cell receptor (beta chain). Its specificity is not known. The time point: baseline pretreatment blood. Treatment reported: 15 Gy SBRT to primary tumor, nephrectomy 4 weeks later. This renal cell carcinoma was of the clear cell type. Sequencing was performed with immunoSEQ multiplex PCR; in TCRdb, only in-frame clones are kept and a portion is missing. This table has around 140,000 clones, around 89% appearing once. These data belong to a study of radiation and T cells in renal cell carcinoma. Turning to the study itself: Nephrectomy followed 15 Gy stereotactic body radiation by 4 weeks. Study findings and constraints: Baseline intratumoral clonotype presence is unknown without pretreatment biopsies. Top tumor clonotypes rose in blood 2 weeks post-radiation, then contracted.

The TCR originated in a woman aged 70-85 years with renal cell carcinoma. Material: blood, obtained from a patient whose treatment included radiotherapy and nephrectomy.

As DNA, the CDR3 is TGTGCCAGCAGCTTAGCGGTGGGCAATCAGCCCCAGCATTTT. Protein product: CASSLAVGNQPQHF. The rearrangement uses TRBV7-2 and TRBJ1-5; D unclear. This CDR3 contains 14 residues. CDR1 SGHTA and CDR2 FQGNSA come from the germline V gene. V was trimmed by 0 bases and J by 2 bases, leaving 5 bases between them.